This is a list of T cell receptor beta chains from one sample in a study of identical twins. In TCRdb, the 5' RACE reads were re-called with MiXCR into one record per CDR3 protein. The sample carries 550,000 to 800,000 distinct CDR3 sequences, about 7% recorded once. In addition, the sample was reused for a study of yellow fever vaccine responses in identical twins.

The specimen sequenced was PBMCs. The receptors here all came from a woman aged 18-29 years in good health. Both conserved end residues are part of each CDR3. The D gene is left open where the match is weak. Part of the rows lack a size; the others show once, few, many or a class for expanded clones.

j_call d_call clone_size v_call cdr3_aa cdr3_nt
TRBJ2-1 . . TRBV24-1 CATSVETMTRETNVLF TGTGCCACCAGTGTCGAGACAATGACCCGGGAGACAAACGTATTGTTC
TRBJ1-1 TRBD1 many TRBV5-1 CASSLAVDRGPTEAFF TGCGCCAGCAGCTTGGCCGTGGACAGGGGGCCCACTGAAGCTTTCTTT
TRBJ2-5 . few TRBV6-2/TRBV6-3 CASSWFGGEETQYF TGTGCCAGCAGTTGGTTCGGGGGAGAAGAGACCCAGTACTTC
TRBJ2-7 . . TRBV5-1 CASSITARTAPTYEQYF TGCGCCAGCAGCATTACCGCCCGGACCGCACCTACTTACGAGCAGTACTTC
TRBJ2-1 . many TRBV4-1 CASSLLELVPSSYNEQFF TGCGCCAGCAGCCTCCTTGAGTTGGTCCCGAGCTCCTACAATGAGCAGTTCTTC
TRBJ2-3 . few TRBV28 CATEQGGLADTQYF TGTGCCACCGAACAAGGGGGGCTCGCAGATACGCAGTATTTT
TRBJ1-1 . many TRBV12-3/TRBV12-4 CASSPAGVSEAFF TGTGCCAGCAGCCCCGCAGGGGTGTCTGAAGCTTTCTTT
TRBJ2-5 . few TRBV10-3 CAISELQGKTQYF TGTGCCATCAGTGAGTTACAGGGAAAGACCCAGTACTTC
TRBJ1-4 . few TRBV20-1 CSAPPGVGEKLFF TGCAGTGCTCCCCCAGGGGTGGGGGAAAAGCTGTTTTTT
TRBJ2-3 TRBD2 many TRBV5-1 CASKSSGDTDTQYF TGCGCCAGCAAGTCTAGCGGGGACACAGATACGCAGTATTTT
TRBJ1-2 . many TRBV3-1 CASSQDHQYGYTF TGTGCCAGCAGCCAAGATCACCAGTATGGCTACACCTTC
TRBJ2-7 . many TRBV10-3 CAIRGSGTRSSYEQYF TGTGCCATCAGGGGATCCGGGACTCGGAGCTCCTACGAGCAGTACTTC
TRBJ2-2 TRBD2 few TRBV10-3 CATLPGLAYTGELFF TGTGCCACACTACCCGGACTAGCGTACACCGGGGAGCTGTTTTTT
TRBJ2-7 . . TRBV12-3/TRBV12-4 CASSLTEGEYEQYF TGTGCCAGCAGTTTAACGGAAGGGGAATACGAGCAGTACTTC
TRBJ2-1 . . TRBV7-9 CASSLYPNSYNEQFF TGTGCCAGCAGCTTATATCCTAACTCCTACAATGAGCAGTTCTTC
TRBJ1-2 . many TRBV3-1 CASSQEGARGFHYGYTF TGTGCCAGCAGCCAAGAAGGGGCCAGGGGATTCCACTATGGCTACACCTTC
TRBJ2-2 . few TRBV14 CASSQVGGALTTGELFF TGTGCCAGCAGCCAAGTAGGGGGGGCGCTGACCACCGGGGAGCTGTTTTTT
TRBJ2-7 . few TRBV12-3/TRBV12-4 CASSSSGRVDEQYF TGTGCCAGCAGTTCATCCGGGAGAGTCGACGAGCAGTACTTC
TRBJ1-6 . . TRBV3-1 CASSPFGGRVSPLHF TGTGCCAGCAGCCCATTCGGAGGCCGAGTTTCACCCCTCCACTTT
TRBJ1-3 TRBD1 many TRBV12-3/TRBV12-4 CASSFIAGQFSGNTIYF TGTGCCAGCAGTTTTATCGCGGGACAGTTCTCTGGAAACACCATATATTTT
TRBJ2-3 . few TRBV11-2 CASSLRLPTDTQYF TGTGCCAGCAGCTTGAGGCTACCCACAGATACGCAGTATTTT
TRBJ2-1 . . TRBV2 CASSVALSSYNEQFF TGTGCCAGCAGTGTTGCGCTTAGCTCCTACAATGAGCAGTTCTTC
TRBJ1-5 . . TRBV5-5 CASSLASDYSNQPQHF TGTGCCAGCAGCTTGGCTTCAGACTATAGCAATCAGCCCCAGCATTTT
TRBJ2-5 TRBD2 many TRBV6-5 CASSYATSGGSQETQYF TGTGCCAGCAGTTACGCCACTAGCGGGGGTTCCCAAGAGACCCAGTACTTC
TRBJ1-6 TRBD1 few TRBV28 CASSFYVTGTGFLNSPLHF TGTGCCAGCAGTTTTTATGTCACCGGGACAGGGTTTTTGAATTCACCCCTCCACTTT
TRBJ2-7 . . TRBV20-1 CSARAGTYRYF TGCAGTGCTAGAGCGGGGACCTACCGGTACTTC
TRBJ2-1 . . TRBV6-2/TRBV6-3 CASSYPLGGEQFF TGTGCCAGCAGTTACCCTCTTGGGGGTGAGCAGTTCTTC
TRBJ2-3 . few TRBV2 CASSVGGTSTDTQYF TGTGCCAGCAGTGTTGGCGGTACTAGCACAGATACGCAGTATTTT
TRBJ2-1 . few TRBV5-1 CASRSPDLAQYNEQFF TGCGCCAGCAGAAGTCCGGACCTAGCGCAGTACAATGAGCAGTTCTTC
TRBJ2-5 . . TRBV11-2 CASSSQSQETQYF TGTGCCAGCAGCTCTCAGAGCCAAGAGACCCAGTACTTC
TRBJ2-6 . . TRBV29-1 CSVGQGANVLTF TGCAGCGTTGGACAGGGGGCCAACGTCCTGACTTTC